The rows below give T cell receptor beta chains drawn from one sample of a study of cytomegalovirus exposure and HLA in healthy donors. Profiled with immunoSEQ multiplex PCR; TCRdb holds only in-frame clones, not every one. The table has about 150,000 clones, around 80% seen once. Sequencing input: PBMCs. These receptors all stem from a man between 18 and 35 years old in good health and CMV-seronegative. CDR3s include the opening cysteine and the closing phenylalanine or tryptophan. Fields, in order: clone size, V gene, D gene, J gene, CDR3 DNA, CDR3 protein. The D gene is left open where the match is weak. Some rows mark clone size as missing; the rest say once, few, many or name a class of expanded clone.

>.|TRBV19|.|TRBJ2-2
TGTGCCAGTAGTATGCGGCAGGGGGGAGCTGGGGAGCTGTTTTTT
CASSMRQGGAGELFF
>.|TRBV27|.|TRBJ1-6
TGTGCCAGCAGTTTTTCTTCTTTGGCTTCACCCCTCCACTTT
CASSFSSLASPLHF
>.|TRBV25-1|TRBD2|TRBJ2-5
TGTGCCACCCCGGGGACTAGCGGGGGAGAGACCCAGTACTTC
CATPGTSGGETQYF
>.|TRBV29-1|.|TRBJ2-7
TGCAGCGTTGGACTGACCTCCTACGAGCAGTACTTC
CSVGLTSYEQYF
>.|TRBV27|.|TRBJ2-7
TGTGCCAGCAGGGCGTGGACAGCAGAAGACGAGCAGTACTTC
CASRAWTAEDEQYF
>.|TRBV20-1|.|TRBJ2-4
TGCAGTGCTGTGACACGAAACATTCAGTACTTC
CSAVTRNIQYF
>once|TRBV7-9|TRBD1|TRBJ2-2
TGTGCCAGCAGCTCTCCGGGACAGGGTTTGGCCGGGGAGCTGTTTTTT
CASSSPGQGLAGELFF
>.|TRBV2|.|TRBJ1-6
TGTGCCAGCAGTACCAGGGGTTCACCCCTCCACTTT
CASSTRGSPLHF
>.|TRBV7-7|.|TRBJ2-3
TGTGCTAGCAGCTTACACCCCGGAGGTACAGATACGCAGTATTTT
CASSLHPGGTDTQYF
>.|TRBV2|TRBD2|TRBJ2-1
TGTGCCAGCAGTGAAGGGGAAGCGGGAAGATACAATGAGCAGTTCTTC
CASSEGEAGRYNEQFF
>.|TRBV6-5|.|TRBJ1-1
TGTGCCAGCAGCTACACGGCGGGAACTGAAGCTTTCTTT
CASSYTAGTEAFF
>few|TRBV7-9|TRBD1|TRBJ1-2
TGTGCCAGCAGCTCCTCCCCCGGGACAGGGCTGGCCGGGGGTAACACCTTC
CASSSSPGTGLAGGNTF
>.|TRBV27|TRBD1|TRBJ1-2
TGTGCCAGCGGCCGGACAGGGCATGGCTACACCTTC
CASGRTGHGYTF
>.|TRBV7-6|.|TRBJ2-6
TGTGCCAGCAGCCCAAGGGGGCGGGATGGTGGGGCCAACGTCCTGACTTTC
CASSPRGRDGGANVLTF
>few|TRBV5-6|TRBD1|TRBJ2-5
TGTGCCAGCAGCTCCAACCGTCGGACAGGGGGACCAGAGACCCAGTACTTC
CASSSNRRTGGPETQYF
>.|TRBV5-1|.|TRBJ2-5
TGCGCCAGCAGCTTGGCGGGAGAGATAGAGACCCAGTACTTC
CASSLAGEIETQYF
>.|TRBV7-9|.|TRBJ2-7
TGTGCCAGCAGCTCGGGACACCCAGGCGAGCAGTACTTC
CASSSGHPGEQYF